This T cell receptor beta chain is from a study of cytomegalovirus exposure and HLA in healthy donors. This CDR3 is 13 amino acids long. The germline V gene has CDR1 LNHDA and CDR2 SQIVND (reference sequence). General observations from the study: Versus the roughly 670-donor mean, an Asian-associated ancestry cluster reportedly showed fewer N-insertions in a later analysis. TCR beta sequences numbering around 15,000 were associated with HLA alleles at 0.05 false discovery rate in a later analysis. Clonal expansion, a later analysis showed, was greater in HLA-associated TCR beta chains than in equally common others.

Concerning this clone itself: The antigen remains unidentified. The junction departs from the called germline gene at one end, perhaps through a read error.

PCR used 60 Vbeta primers and 13 Jbeta primers. Assay: immunoSEQ multiplex PCR; the TCRdb copy retains only in-frame clones and omits some. This sample has around 100,000 clones, with 81% found just once. This TCR derives from a man in his forties or fifties in good health and CMV-seropositive. The specimen sequenced was PBMCs. The chain is built from TRBV19 and TRBJ2-1; D remains unclear. CDR3 nucleotide sequence: TGTGCCAGTAGTACACAGCTCTACGATGAGCAGTTCTTC. This codes for CASSTQLYDEQFF. Full variable domain (outside the CDR3, taken from reference TRBV19 and TRBJ2-1): DGGITQSPKYLFRKEGQNVTLSCEQNLNHDAMYWYRQDPGQGLRLIYYSQIVNDFQKGDIAEGYSVSREKKESFPLTVTSAQKNPTAFYLCASSTQLYDEQFFGPGTRLTVL.